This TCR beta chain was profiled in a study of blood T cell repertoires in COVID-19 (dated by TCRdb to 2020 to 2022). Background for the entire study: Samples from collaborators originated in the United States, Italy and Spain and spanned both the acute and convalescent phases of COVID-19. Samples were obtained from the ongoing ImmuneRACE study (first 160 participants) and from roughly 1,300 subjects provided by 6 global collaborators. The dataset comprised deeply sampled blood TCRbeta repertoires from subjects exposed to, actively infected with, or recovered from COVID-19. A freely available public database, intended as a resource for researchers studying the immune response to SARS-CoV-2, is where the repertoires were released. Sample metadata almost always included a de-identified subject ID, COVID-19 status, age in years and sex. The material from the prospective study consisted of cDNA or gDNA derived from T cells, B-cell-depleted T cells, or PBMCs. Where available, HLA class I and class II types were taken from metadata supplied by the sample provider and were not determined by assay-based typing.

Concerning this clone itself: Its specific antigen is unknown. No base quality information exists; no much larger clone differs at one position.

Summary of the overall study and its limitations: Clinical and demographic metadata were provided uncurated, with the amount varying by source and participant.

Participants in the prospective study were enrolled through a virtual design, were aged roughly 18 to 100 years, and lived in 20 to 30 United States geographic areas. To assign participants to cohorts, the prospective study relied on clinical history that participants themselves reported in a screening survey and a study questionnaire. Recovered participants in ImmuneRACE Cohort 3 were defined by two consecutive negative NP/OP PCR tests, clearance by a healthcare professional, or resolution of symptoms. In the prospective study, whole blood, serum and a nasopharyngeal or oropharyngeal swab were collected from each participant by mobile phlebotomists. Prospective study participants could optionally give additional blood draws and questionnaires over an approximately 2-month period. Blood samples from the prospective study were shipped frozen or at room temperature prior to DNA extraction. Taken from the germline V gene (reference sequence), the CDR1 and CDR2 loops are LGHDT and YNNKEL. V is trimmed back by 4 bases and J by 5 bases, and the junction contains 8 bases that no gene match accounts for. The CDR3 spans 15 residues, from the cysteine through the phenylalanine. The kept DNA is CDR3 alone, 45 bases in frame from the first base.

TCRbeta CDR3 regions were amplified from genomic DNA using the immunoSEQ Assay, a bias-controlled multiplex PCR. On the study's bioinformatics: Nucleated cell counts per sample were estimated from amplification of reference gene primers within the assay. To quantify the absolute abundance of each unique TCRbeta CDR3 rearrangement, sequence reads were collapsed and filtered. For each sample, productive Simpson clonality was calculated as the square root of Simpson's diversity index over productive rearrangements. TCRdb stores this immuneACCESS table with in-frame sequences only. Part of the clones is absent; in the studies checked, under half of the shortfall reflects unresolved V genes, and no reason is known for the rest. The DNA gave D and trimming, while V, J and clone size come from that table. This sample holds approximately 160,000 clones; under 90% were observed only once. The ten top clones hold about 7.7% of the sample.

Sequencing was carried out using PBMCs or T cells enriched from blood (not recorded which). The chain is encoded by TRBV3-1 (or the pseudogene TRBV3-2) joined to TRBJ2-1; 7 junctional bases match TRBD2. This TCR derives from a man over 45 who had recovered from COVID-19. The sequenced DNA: TGTGCCAGCAGCCGGATGGGGGGGAGAAACAATGAGCAGTTCTTC. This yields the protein CASSRMGGRNNEQFF.